What follows is one T cell receptor (beta chain) and its context. Its antigen is not identified. Here immunoSEQ multiplex PCR was the method, and the copy in TCRdb shows in-frame clones only, minus some. Among about 360,000 clones listed, 86% were seen once. This sample is part of a study of cytomegalovirus exposure and HLA in healthy donors. The study, taken as a whole, reports: Most TCR sequences showed up rarely, but some public TCRs showed up in many donors. The authors enumerated under 200 TCR beta chains as linked to cytomegalovirus. Specific recognition of CMV antigens was confirmed in vitro for a few chains (all CMV-associated). A subsequent analysis found that TCR clusters from the first cohort also tended to co-occur in the approximately 130 validation repertoires, with about 93% of cluster scores above 0.

The sequence derives from a woman aged 18-30 years in good health and CMV-seronegative. Source material: PBMCs.

The CDR3 sequence is CASSFRGWQPQHF. Written as DNA, the CDR3 is TGTGCCAGCAGTTTCAGGGGTTGGCAGCCCCAGCATTTT. The rearrangement links TRBV28 to TRBJ1-5, with D perhaps matching TRBD1 (6 bases). The CDR3 loop spans 13 amino acids. Germline lookup yields CDR1 MDHEN and CDR2 SYDVKM. V was pared by 3 bases and J by 7 bases, with 10 bases between.